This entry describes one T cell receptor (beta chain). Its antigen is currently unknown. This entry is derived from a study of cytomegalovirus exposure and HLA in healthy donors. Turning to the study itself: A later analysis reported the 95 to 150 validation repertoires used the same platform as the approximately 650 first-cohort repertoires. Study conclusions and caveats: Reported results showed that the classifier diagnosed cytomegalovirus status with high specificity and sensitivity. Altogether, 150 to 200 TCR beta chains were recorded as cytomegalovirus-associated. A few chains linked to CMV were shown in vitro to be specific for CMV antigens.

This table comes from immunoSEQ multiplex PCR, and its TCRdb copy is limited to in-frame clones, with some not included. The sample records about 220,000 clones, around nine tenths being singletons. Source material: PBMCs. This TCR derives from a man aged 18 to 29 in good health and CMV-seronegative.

The DNA for the CDR3 is TGTGCCAGCAGCCATATAGCGGGAGATGTTTCAGATACGCAGTATTTT. This encodes CASSHIAGDVSDTQYF. This rearrangement joins TRBV7-2 to TRBJ2-3; 9 bases line up with TRBD2. The germline gives CDR1 SGHTA, CDR2 FQGNSA. J gave up 4 bases and V 5 bases, and 10 bases lay outside the gene matches. The CDR3 consists of 16 residues.